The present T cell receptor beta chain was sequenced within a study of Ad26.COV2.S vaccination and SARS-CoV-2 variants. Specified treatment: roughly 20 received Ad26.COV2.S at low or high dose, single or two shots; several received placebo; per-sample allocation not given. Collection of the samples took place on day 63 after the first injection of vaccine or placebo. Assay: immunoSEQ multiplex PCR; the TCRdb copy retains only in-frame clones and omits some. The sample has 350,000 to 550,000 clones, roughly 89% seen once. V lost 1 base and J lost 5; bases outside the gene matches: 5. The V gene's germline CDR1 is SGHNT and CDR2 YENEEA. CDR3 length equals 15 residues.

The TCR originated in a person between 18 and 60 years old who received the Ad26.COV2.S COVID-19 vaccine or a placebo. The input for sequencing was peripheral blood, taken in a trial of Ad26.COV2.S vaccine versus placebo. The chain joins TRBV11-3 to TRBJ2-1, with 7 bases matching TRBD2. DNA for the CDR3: TGTGCCAGCAGCTTAGGCGGGACTACTCACAATGAGCAGTTCTTC. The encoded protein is CASSLGGTTHNEQFF.